Listed here is a single TCR beta chain. This specimen belongs to a study of blood T cell repertoires in COVID-19. The CDR3 covers 18 residues. The V segment lost 4 bases and the J segment 6 bases; nucleotides outside the gene matches: 17. CDR1 SGHNT and CDR2 YYREEE come from the germline V gene (reference sequence). The method was immunoSEQ multiplex PCR; TCRdb's version includes in-frame clones alone and lacks a portion of them. The sample carries about 37,000 clones, about 80% recorded once. This receptor was identified in a woman in her 70s with acute or convalescent COVID-19. The specimen sequenced was peripheral blood. The chain links TRBV5-4 to TRBJ2-2; TRBD2 agrees at 8 bases. The CDR3 sequence is CASSRLVRSGSRAGELFF. CDR3 sequence (DNA): TGTGCCAGCAGCCGCTTGGTCAGAAGCGGGAGTAGAGCCGGGGAGCTGTTTTTT.